Sequencing of this TCR beta chain was carried out in a study of beta chain features in type 1 diabetes. Expressed TCRB transcripts were sequenced because the entire RNA isolate underwent reverse transcription. The table came from immunoSEQ multiplex PCR; TCRdb's copy has only in-frame clones and leaves some out. This sample has about 650,000 clones; approximately 13% occur once, and the top ten carry roughly 0.11%. The germline V gene has CDR1 SGHTA and CDR2 FQGNSA. The CDR3 has 15 amino acids. Trimming shortened V by 2 bases and J by 2 bases, and 11 bases separated the two germline ends. Study-level results: Significant though moderate, a shortening of TCRB CDR3s appeared in all four CD4+ subsets of Type 1 diabetes patients. Type 1 diabetes patients showed fewer insertions and more deletions at VDJ junctions.

A remark on this clone: Antigen: not known.

Sequencing was done on a sample of naive CD4+ T cells from blood. The TCR comes from a young man with type 1 diabetes. The chain combines TRBV7-2 with TRBJ2-3; maybe TRBD2 (6 bases). The CDR3 here is CASSLQAGPTDTQYF. In nucleotides, the CDR3 is TGTGCCAGCAGCTTACAAGCGGGTCCCACAGATACGCAGTATTTT.